The entry below describes one T cell receptor (beta chain). The sample belongs to a study of technical replicates of blood from a handful of donors. This CDR3 comprises 14 residues. V lost 3 bases and J lost 0, with 7 bases in between. Germline V gene lookup returns CDR1 SGHTA and CDR2 FQGTGA. Measured with immunoSEQ multiplex PCR; TCRdb has only the in-frame clones, and not every one. The data contain around 58,000 clones, 85% to 90% of them singletons. Material for sequencing was PBMCs. The chain carries TRBV7-3 and TRBJ2-3; the D gene is possibly TRBD1 (5 bases). The TCR originated in a human donor in good health. Some clones in this sample may be carry-over from other donors' samples. The CDR3 sequence: CASSFRGSTDTQYF. For the CDR3, the DNA is TGTGCCAGCAGCTTTAGGGGCAGCACAGATACGCAGTATTTT.